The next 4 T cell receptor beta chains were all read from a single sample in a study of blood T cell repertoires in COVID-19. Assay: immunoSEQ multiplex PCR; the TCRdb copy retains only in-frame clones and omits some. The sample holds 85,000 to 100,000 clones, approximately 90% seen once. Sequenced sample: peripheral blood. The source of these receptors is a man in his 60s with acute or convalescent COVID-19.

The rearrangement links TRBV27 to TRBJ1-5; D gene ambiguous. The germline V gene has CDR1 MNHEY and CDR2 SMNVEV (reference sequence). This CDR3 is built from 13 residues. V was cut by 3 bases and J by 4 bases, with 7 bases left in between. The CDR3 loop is CASSFGANQPQHF. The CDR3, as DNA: TGTGCCAGCAGTTTTGGAGCGAATCAGCCCCAGCATTTT.

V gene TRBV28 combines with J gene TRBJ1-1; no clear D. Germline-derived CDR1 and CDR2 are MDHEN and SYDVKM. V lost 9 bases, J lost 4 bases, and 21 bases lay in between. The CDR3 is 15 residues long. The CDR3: CASTPMRGMGTEAFF. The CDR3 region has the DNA TGTGCCAGTACTCCTATGCGGGGAATGGGCACTGAAGCTTTCTTT.

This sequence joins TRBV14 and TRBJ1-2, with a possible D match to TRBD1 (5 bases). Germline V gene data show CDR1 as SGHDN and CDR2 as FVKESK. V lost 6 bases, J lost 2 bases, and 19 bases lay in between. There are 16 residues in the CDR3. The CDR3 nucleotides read TGTGCCAGCAGTGGACAAGGGATCGGGGGGAACTATGGCTACACCTTC. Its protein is CASSGQGIGGNYGYTF.

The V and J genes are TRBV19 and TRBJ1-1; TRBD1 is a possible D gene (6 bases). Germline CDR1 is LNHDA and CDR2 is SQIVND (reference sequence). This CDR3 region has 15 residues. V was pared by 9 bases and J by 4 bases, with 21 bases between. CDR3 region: CASRKGGNMGTEAFF. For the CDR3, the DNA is TGTGCCAGCAGAAAAGGGGGAAACATGGGCACTGAAGCTTTCTTT. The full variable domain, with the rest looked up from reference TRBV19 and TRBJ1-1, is DGGITQSPKYLFRKEGQNVTLSCEQNLNHDAMYWYRQDPGQGLRLIYYSQIVNDFQKGDIAEGYSVSREKKESFPLTVTSAQKNPTAFYLCASRKGGNMGTEAFFGQGTRLTVV.